At least ten counts were recorded for the clone carrying this T cell receptor beta chain. Its target is unknown. The entry originates in a study of post-analysis software for immune sequencing data. cDNA libraries of TCR beta carried unique molecular identifiers. It was from roughly 0.93 to 9.6 million T cells that about half a million cDNA molecules came. MiXCR, run by TCRdb on the PCR reads, gives a single entry per CDR3 protein. This table has about 260,000 distinct CDR3 sequences, less than 40% appearing once. General study results and limits: When the samples were clustered directly with F measure, those that had been prepared in the same batch showed strong co-clustering. Five or six TRBV segments, TRBV5-6, TRBV5-1 and TRBV20-1 among them, were found more frequent in patients than controls. For normalized Chao1 diversity, multiple sclerosis patients scored significantly lower than controls did.

The V and J ends lost 4 bases and 5 bases respectively, with 11 bases between them. Germline V gives CDR1 SGHTA, CDR2 FQGTGA. The CDR3 sequence is 13 residues long. The genes are TRBV7-3 and TRBJ2-5; no firm D call. The clonotype was recovered from a girl aged 10-17 years with multiple sclerosis. Material: blood. CDR3 sequence reads: CASSYNEEETQYF. CDR3 in DNA: TGTGCCAGCAGCTACAACGAGGAGGAGACCCAGTACTTC. The entire variable domain, with the rest obtained from reference TRBV7-3 and TRBJ2-5, is as follows: GAGVSQTPSNKVTEKGKYVELRCDPISGHTALYWYRQSLGQGPEFLIYFQGTGAADDSGLPNDRFFAVRPEGSVSTLKIQRTERGDSAVYLCASSYNEEETQYFGPGTRLLVL.